The rows below give T cell receptor beta chains drawn from one sample of a study of cytomegalovirus exposure and HLA in healthy donors. The protocol was immunoSEQ multiplex PCR, while the TCRdb copy is restricted to in-frame clones and leaves out a portion. Here the sample table reports fewer than 150,000 clones. The sample comprised PBMCs. Every receptor here comes from a man aged 40-50 years in good health and CMV-seronegative. Both conserved end residues are part of each CDR3. The D gene is left open where the match is weak.

TRBV7-9	TRBJ1-2	.	TGTGCCAGCAGCTCGGACAGTTTAACGGGCTACACCTTC	CASSSDSLTGYTF
TRBV19	TRBJ2-1	TRBD2	TGTGCCAGCAGCGGGGGGGCGAACAATGAGCAGTTCTTC	CASSGGANNEQFF
TRBV25-1	TRBJ2-2	TRBD1	TGTGCCAGCAGTGAATCGGGGACAGCTTTGGGGCGGGAGCTGTTTTTT	CASSESGTALGRELFF
TRBV5-1	TRBJ2-7	TRBD2	TGCGCCAGCAGCTTGGAACCCTCCGGGACTAGCTACTCCTACGAGCAGTACTTC	CASSLEPSGTSYSYEQYF
TRBV27	TRBJ2-4	.	TGTGCCAGCAGACGGACCGAGGGCATTCAGTACTTC	CASRRTEGIQYF
TRBV6-5	TRBJ2-7	TRBD2	TGTGCCAGCAGTTACTCGAGAAGGGGAGGGCCCTACGAGCAGTACTTC	CASSYSRRGGPYEQYF
TRBV7-2	TRBJ1-1	TRBD1	TGTGCCAGCAGCCCGGACAGGGCGAACACTGAAGCTTTCTTT	CASSPDRANTEAFF
TRBV7-6	TRBJ2-1	.	TGTGCCAGCAGCTTAGAACCCGGGGGACTCAATGAGCAGTTCTTC	CASSLEPGGLNEQFF
TRBV5-1	TRBJ1-1	.	TGCGCCAGCAGCTTGCAGGAGAACACTGAAGCTTTCTTT	CASSLQENTEAFF
TRBV5-4	TRBJ2-7	.	TGTGCCAGCAGCTTCGGGGTAACCTACGAGCAGTACTTC	CASSFGVTYEQYF
TRBV7-3	TRBJ1-2	TRBD1	TGTGCCAGCAGCCCCGGGACAGTCTCTAACTATGGCTACACCTTC	CASSPGTVSNYGYTF
TRBV5-1	TRBJ2-7	.	TGCGCCAGCAGCTTGGGAGGCTCCCAAAACCTTTACGAGCAGTACTTC	CASSLGGSQNLYEQYF
TRBV2	TRBJ1-5	.	TGTGCCAGCAGCGGTGAGGGTACTCAGCCCCAGCATTTT	CASSGEGTQPQHF
TRBV10-2	TRBJ2-4	.	TGCGCCAGCAGTGAGTGGGGGGGCATAGACAAAAACATTCAGTACTTC	CASSEWGGIDKNIQYF
TRBV27	TRBJ1-5	.	TGTGCCAGCAGTTTGACAGGATCTCAGCCCCAGCATTTT	CASSLTGSQPQHF
TRBV27	TRBJ1-2	TRBD1	TGTGCCAGCAGTTTAGAGGGGGCCGGGGGCTACACCTTC	CASSLEGAGGYTF
TRBV2	TRBJ1-6	.	TGTGCCAGCAGTGACAGGGAAAATTCACCCCTCCACTTT	CASSDRENSPLHF
TRBV15	TRBJ1-6	TRBD1	TGTGCCACCAGCAGGACGCAGGGGGTAACAAATTCACCCCTCCACTTT	CATSRTQGVTNSPLHF
TRBV27	TRBJ1-1	.	TGTGCCAGCAGTTCGGACACTATAACTGGGCTAACTGAAGCTTTCTTT	CASSSDTITGLTEAFF
TRBV28	TRBJ1-5	.	TGTGCCAGCAGTTTTTCCGGGAAAATCAAGCCCCAGCATTTT	CASSFSGKIKPQHF
TRBV7-2	TRBJ2-7	TRBD1	TGTGCCAGCAGCGCCGACAGGGGCGGCGGCTACGAGCAGTACTTC	CASSADRGGGYEQYF
TRBV7-9	TRBJ1-6	.	TGTGCCAGCAGCCCAGGGAATCGGTCACCCCTCCACTTT	CASSPGNRSPLHF
TRBV12-5	TRBJ1-6	.	TGTGCTAGTGGCCGTCAGGGCGGGGCGAATTCACCCCTCCACTTT	CASGRQGGANSPLHF
TRBV5-1	TRBJ2-3	TRBD2	TGCGCCAGCAGCTTGCTTAGCGGGAGCACAGATACGCAGTATTTT	CASSLLSGSTDTQYF
TRBV2	TRBJ1-1	TRBD1	TGTGCCAGCTTACAGGGGATGATGGACACTGAAGCTTTCTTT	CASLQGMMDTEAFF
TRBV5-1	TRBJ2-3	.	TGCGCCAGCAGCTTGGTAAGCACAGATACGCAGTATTTT	CASSLVSTDTQYF
TRBV4-2	TRBJ1-4	TRBD1	TGTGCCAGCTCGACAGGGGAGGTTACTTATGAAAAACTGTTTTTT	CASSTGEVTYEKLFF
TRBV11-2	TRBJ2-3	TRBD2	TGTGCCAGCAGCTTTAGCGGGGGGGAGGTAGATACGCAGTATTTT	CASSFSGGEVDTQYF
TRBV5-1	TRBJ1-3	.	TGCGCCAGCAGTGATCTTCGGGGGTCTGGAAACACCATATATTTT	CASSDLRGSGNTIYF
TRBV11-2	TRBJ2-7	.	TGTGCCAGCAGCTTACAGAAAACCTACGAGCAGTACTTC	CASSLQKTYEQYF
TRBV7-9	TRBJ1-1	TRBD1	TGTGCCAGCAGCTTAGGGGGACAGGGCACTGAAGCTTTCTTT	CASSLGGQGTEAFF
TRBV7-2	TRBJ2-3	.	TGTGCCAGCAGCTCCCCGGAAAGAGGTACAGATACGCAGTATTTT	CASSSPERGTDTQYF
TRBV5-4	TRBJ1-2	.	TGTGCCAGCAGCACCCTTGGTGAAACAGGCTACACCTTC	CASSTLGETGYTF
TRBV28	TRBJ1-2	TRBD1	TGTGCCAGCAGTTTAATTTCCAGGGGGCTGATATACTATGGCTACACCTTC	CASSLISRGLIYYGYTF
TRBV7-3	TRBJ2-5	TRBD2	TGTGCCAGCAGCCTCGGACTAGCGGGGGGAGAAGAGACCCAGTACTTC	CASSLGLAGGEETQYF
TRBV6-5	TRBJ1-1	.	TGTGCCAGCAGTACAGGGACATTCGGGACCACTGAAGCTTTCTTT	CASSTGTFGTTEAFF
TRBV2	TRBJ1-4	.	TGTGCCAGCAAAGGGGATCGGGAAAAACTGTTTTTT	CASKGDREKLFF
TRBV18	TRBJ1-4	TRBD1	TGTGCCAGCTCACCGACAGGGCTTGGGAATGAAAAACTGTTTTTT	CASSPTGLGNEKLFF
TRBV6-6	TRBJ2-3	TRBD2	TGTGCCAGCAGCGGACTAGCGGGTGGAGATACGCAGTATTTT	CASSGLAGGDTQYF
TRBV28	TRBJ1-1	TRBD1	TGTGCCAGCAGTTCATCCGGGACAGGGCACACTGAAGCTTTCTTT	CASSSSGTGHTEAFF
TRBV7-9	TRBJ2-1	.	TGTGCCAGCAGCCACGACAGGTTCGGTGAGCAGTTCTTC	CASSHDRFGEQFF